This T cell receptor beta chain was found in a study of blood T cell repertoires in COVID-19. Across the study: T cells, B-cell-depleted T cells, or PBMCs provided the cDNA or gDNA that served as material.

Source study methods: Estimates of nucleated cell counts were drawn from the amplification of reference gene primers. Generated by immunoSEQ multiplex PCR, the TCRdb table keeps only in-frame clones and is missing some. V, J and clone size are taken as reported in that table, and D and trimming were inferred from the DNA itself. The sample contains roughly 60,000 clones, roughly 90% of which appear only once. This CDR3 region has 13 residues. Germline V CDR1 and CDR2: MNHEY, SMNVEV (reference sequence). The V and J ends lost 3 bases and 4 bases respectively, with 9 bases between them. Patients from Seattle were sampled longitudinally, starting during active infection.

The receptor comes from a man aged 40-49 years with COVID-19, enrolled during active disease. Sequenced input: peripheral blood. The V call is TRBV27, the J call TRBJ1-1; a weak D match, TRBD1 (6 bases). The DNA of the CDR3 is TGTGCCAGCAGTTTTAGGGGGGGCACTGAAGCTTTCTTT. Translation: CASSFRGGTEAFF.